This paragraph reports one TCR beta chain. Its matching antigen is unknown. The data were taken from a study of cytotoxic CD8 clonotypes in ibrutinib-treated CLL. Overall study context: Results showed 25 or so partial and 2 complete responses; following median around 68 months, around 15 remained remitted, about 12 advanced. A median about 11 months of treatment, range 6 to 36, preceded the collection of response samples.

Findings of the study overall: Elevated clonality accompanied ibrutinib response, with a return toward baseline values at progression.

Assay: immunoSEQ multiplex PCR; the TCRdb copy retains only in-frame clones and omits some. The sample comprises roughly 60,000 clones, 65% to 75% of which are singletons, and around 43% rests with the top ten. Germline V gives CDR1 SGHTA, CDR2 FQGNSA. This CDR3 spans 15 amino acids. The J segment lost 9 bases and the V segment lost 5 bases, leaving 12 bases of the junction unmatched. This chain links TRBV7-2 with TRBJ2-1; 8 bases line up with TRBD2. This TCR was sampled from a human donor with chronic lymphocytic leukemia. The sample here was PBMCs, taken after 12 months of ibrutinib treatment. The CDR3 reads CASSPQAGGPGEQFF. CDR3 nucleotide sequence: TGTGCCAGCAGCCCCCAGGCGGGAGGCCCGGGTGAGCAGTTCTTC. The full variable domain, completed using reference TRBV7-2 and TRBJ2-1, is GAGVSQSPSNKVTEKGKDVELRCDPISGHTALYWYRQSLGQGLEFLIYFQGNSAPDKSGLPSDRFSAERTGGSVSTLTIQRTQQEDSAVYLCASSPQAGGPGEQFFGPGTRLTVL.